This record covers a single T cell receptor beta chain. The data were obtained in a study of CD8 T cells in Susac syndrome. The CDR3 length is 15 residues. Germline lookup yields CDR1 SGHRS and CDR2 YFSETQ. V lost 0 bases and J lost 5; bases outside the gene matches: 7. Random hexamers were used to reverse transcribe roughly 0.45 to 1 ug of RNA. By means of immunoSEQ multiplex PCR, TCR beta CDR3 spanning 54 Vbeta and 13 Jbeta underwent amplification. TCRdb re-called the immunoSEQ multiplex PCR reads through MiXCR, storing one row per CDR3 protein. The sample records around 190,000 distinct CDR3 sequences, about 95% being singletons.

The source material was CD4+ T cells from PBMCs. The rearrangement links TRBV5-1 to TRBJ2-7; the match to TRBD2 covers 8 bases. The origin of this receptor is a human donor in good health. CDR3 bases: TGCGCCAGCAGCTTGGAAGGGTCGGGAGGGAACGAGCAGTACTTC. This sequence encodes CASSLEGSGGNEQYF. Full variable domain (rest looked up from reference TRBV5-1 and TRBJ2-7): KAGVTQTPRYLIKTRGQQVTLSCSPISGHRSVSWYQQTPGQGLQFLFEYFSETQRNKGNFPGRFSGRQFSNSRSEMNVSTLELGDSALYLCASSLEGSGGNEQYFGPGTRLTVT.